These 21 T cell receptor beta chains were all obtained from the same sample, sequenced in a study of CXCR4 blockade with PD-1 therapy in pancreatic cancer. The protocol was immunoSEQ multiplex PCR, while the TCRdb copy is restricted to in-frame clones and leaves out a portion. Of approximately 3,500 clones detected, approximately 50% appear once; the ten largest clones hold 15% to 20%. Input material: tumor tissue. Receptors originate from a human donor with pancreatic ductal adenocarcinoma.

This clone occurred many times. J is TRBJ2-1 and V is TRBV6-8; TRBD2 aligns across 13 bases. Germline loops: CDR1 MNHGY, CDR2 SAAAGT. The CDR3 consists of 14 residues. With V trimmed by 6 bases and J by 10 bases, 6 bases remained unmatched. The CDR3 spells CASRYTSGRVEQFF. In DNA, the CDR3 is TGTGCCAGCAGATATACTAGCGGGAGGGTCGAGCAGTTCTTC.

This clone has a handful of counts. The chain has TRBV2 and TRBJ2-7, with D possibly called TRBD1 or TRBD2 (5 bases each). V gave up 11 bases and J gave up 2 bases, with 19 bases separating them. In germline, CDR1 is SNHLY, CDR2 FYNNEI. The CDR3 is made up of 14 amino acids. The CDR3 loop is CASDPGTSTYEQYF. Here the CDR3 DNA reads TGTGCCTCCGATCCCGGGACCTCTACCTACGAGCAGTACTTC. The full variable domain, its missing parts supplied by reference TRBV2 and TRBJ2-7, is EPEVTQTPSHQVTQMGQEVILRCVPISNHLYFYWYRQILGQKVEFLVSFYNNEISEKSEIFDDQFSVERPDGSNFTLKIRSTKLEDSAMYFCASDPGTSTYEQYFGPGTRLTVT.

The chain couples TRBV19 to TRBJ2-2, with TRBD1 as a possible D gene (7 bases). This CDR3 is 15 amino acids long. Trimming removed 3 bases from V and 4 bases from J, with 12 bases in between. Germline V CDR1 and CDR2: LNHDA, SQIVND (reference sequence). The CDR3 region has the DNA TGTGCCAGTAGTATCCAGGGGGGAGGCACCGGGGAGCTGTTTTTT. As protein: CASSIQGGGTGELFF.

The rearrangement joins TRBV6-8 to TRBJ1-1; 9 bases align to TRBD1. The V and J ends lost 7 bases and 6 bases, in that order; junction bases with no gene match: 9. CDR1 and CDR2 from the germline V gene are MNHGY and SAAAGT. CDR3 length equals 14 residues. CDR3 sequence reads: CASMIGQGIPEAFF. In DNA form, the CDR3 reads TGTGCCAGCATGATCGGACAGGGGATCCCTGAAGCTTTCTTT.

The chain couples TRBV9 to TRBJ2-1; D remains ambiguous. CDR3 length equals 15 residues. V was cut by 0 bases and J by 0 bases, with 7 bases left in between. From germline, CDR1 is SGDLS and CDR2 YYNGEE. CDR3 sequence: CASSVGRNSYNEQFF. The CDR3 DNA follows: TGTGCCAGCAGCGTAGGCAGGAACTCCTACAATGAGCAGTTCTTC.

By share of the sample, this clone is large. This chain uses TRBV6-8 with TRBJ1-1, with no clear D. Trimming took off 0 bases at V and 3 bases at J, with 14 bases between the two ends. This CDR3 has 16 residues. Per germline, CDR1 MNHGY and CDR2 SAAAGT. The CDR3 DNA reads TGTGCCAGCAGTTACTCTGCCGGGATATGGGACACTGAAGCTTTCTTT. It specifies CASSYSAGIWDTEAFF.

This sequence joins TRBV7-5 and TRBJ2-3; the DNA was not used to check the table's D call, TRBD2. TRBV7-5 is a pseudogene. The CDR3 sequence is 15 residues long. The CDR3 loop is CASSSLGTSTDTQYF. The CDR3 DNA reads as TGTGCCAGCAGCTCCTTGGGGACTAGCACAGATACGCAGTATTTT.

The gene calls are TRBV11-3 and TRBJ1-1; no clear D gene. The CDR3 spans 14 residues. Deletions cut 5 bases from V and 1 base from J, with 11 bases between. Germline loops: CDR1 SGHNT, CDR2 YENEEA. The chain's CDR3 is CASSLRPENTEAFF. The CDR3 DNA reads TGTGCCAGCAGCCTTCGGCCAGAGAACACTGAAGCTTTCTTT.

In its sample, this clone ranks as medium-sized (0.01 to 0.1%). In DNA, the CDR3 is TGTGCCACCCGCTCGGGGGCTAGCGGGAGGGAGACCCAGTACTTC. As protein: CATRSGASGRETQYF. The chain combines TRBV6-8 with TRBJ2-5; 11 bases fit TRBD2. V trimming: 10 bases; J trimming: 5 bases; junction bases outside the gene matches: 12. Looked up from germline, CDR1 is MNHGY and CDR2 is SAAAGT. CDR3 length equals 15 residues.

The chain links TRBV18 to TRBJ2-7; either TRBD1 or TRBD2 may fit D (5 bases each). CDR1 and CDR2 from the germline V gene are KGHSH and LQKENI. Trimming shortened V by 2 bases and J by 5 bases, and 13 bases separated the two germline ends. The CDR3 runs to 14 residues. The CDR3 region has the DNA TGTGCCAGCTCACCAAGAGGGGATTACAACGAGCAGTACTTC. It translates to CASSPRGDYNEQYF.

The V gene is TRBV18, the J gene TRBJ2-7; D uncertain. CDR3 length: 15 residues. Trimming took off 5 bases at V and 0 bases at J, with 14 bases between the two ends. In germline, CDR1 is KGHSH, CDR2 LQKENI. The CDR3 reads CASSGQRGSSYEQYF. The CDR3 region has the DNA TGTGCCAGCTCAGGCCAACGCGGTTCCTCCTACGAGCAGTACTTC.

This clone was counted once. The J gene is TRBJ2-1, the V gene TRBV1; TRBD2, as called in the table, went unchecked against the DNA. TRBV1 is designated a pseudogene. The CDR3 runs to 15 residues. This chain's CDR3 is CASSRSGTSYNEQFF. The CDR3 bases are TGCGCCAGCAGCCGCAGCGGCACTTCCTACAATGAGCAGTTCTTC.

The chain carries TRBV25-1 and TRBJ1-2, with TRBD1 matching 10 bases. Trimming at V came to 4 bases and at J to 8 bases, leaving 16 bases not matched to a gene. This CDR3 comprises 17 residues. The germline gives CDR1 MGHDK, CDR2 SYGVNS. CDR3 sequence reads: CASSGSPGTGESFGYTF. CDR3 bases: TGTGCCAGCAGTGGATCTCCCGGGACAGGGGAAAGCTTCGGCTACACCTTC.

The CDR3 DNA reads TGTGCCAGCTCCCGACAGGGGGACCAAGAGACCCAGTACTTC. This translates into CASSRQGDQETQYF. The chain recombines TRBV18 with TRBJ2-5; 9 positions match TRBD1. CDR1 is KGHSH, CDR2 LQKENI, per germline. V was clipped by 6 bases and J by 0 bases; unmatched bases: 2. This CDR3 comprises 14 residues.

V is TRBV15 and J is TRBJ2-6; a possible D gene is TRBD2 (5 bases). The CDR3 runs 16 residues. V dropped 8 bases and J dropped 3 bases, with 17 bases sitting between them. Germline CDR1 and CDR2: LNHNV and YYDKDF (reference sequence). CDR3 bases: TGTGCCACCGGCGCGGGTGGGGATGGTGGGGCCAACGTCCTGACTTTC. It translates to CATGAGGDGGANVLTF.

V is TRBV9 and J is TRBJ2-7; no clear D gene. Trimming left V 4 bases short and J 5 bases short, with 16 bases between. The CDR3 sequence is 14 residues long. CDR1 SGDLS and CDR2 YYNGEE come from the germline V gene. The DNA for the CDR3 is TGTGCCAGCAGCCGCCTCCCCGGATTCGACGAGCAGTACTTC. Translating gives CASSRLPGFDEQYF.

In its sample, this clone is medium-sized (0.01 to 0.1%). The gene calls are TRBV18 and TRBJ1-5; D gene unclear. Germline V gene data show CDR1 as KGHSH and CDR2 as LQKENI. V was shortened by 8 bases and J by 1 base, with 12 bases between the two germline ends. CDR3 size: 14 residues. The CDR3 region has the DNA TGTGCCAGCACGCCGAAACCGAGCAATCAGCCCCAGCATTTT. This encodes CASTPKPSNQPQHF.

J is TRBJ2-5 and V is TRBV18, with D hard to call. The germline V gene encodes CDR1 KGHSH and CDR2 LQKENI. Trimming pared 3 bases from V and 4 bases from J, leaving 6 bases between. This CDR3 comprises 12 residues. In DNA, the CDR3 is TGTGCCAGCTCACCTTCTGTAGAGACCCAGTACTTC. It translates to CASSPSVETQYF.

This clone showed up just a few times. The rearrangement joins TRBV14 to TRBJ2-3; 9 positions match TRBD2. Germline-derived CDR1 and CDR2 are SGHDN and FVKESK. The CDR3 consists of 13 residues. Trimming removed 4 bases from V and 7 bases from J; junction bases left unmatched: 3. CDR3 in amino acids: CASSLSGSNTQYF. CDR3 DNA sequence: TGTGCCAGCAGCCTTAGCGGGAGCAATACGCAGTATTTT.

This clone was counted between two and nine times. The chain is built from TRBV5-1 and TRBJ2-3, with TRBD2 identical over 8 bases. Germline CDR1 reads SGHRS; CDR2 reads YFSETQ. Trimming removed 0 bases from V and 3 bases from J; junction bases left unmatched: 3. The CDR3 spans 15 residues. CDR3 in amino acids: CASSLGSGNTDTQYF. The CDR3 nucleotides are TGCGCCAGCAGCTTGGGTAGCGGGAATACAGATACGCAGTATTTT.

This chain links TRBV7-1 with TRBJ2-3, with TRBD2 identical over 11 bases. TRBV7-1 is an open reading frame whose function is uncertain. This CDR3 is built from 16 residues. J gave up 0 bases and V 5 bases, and 4 bases lay outside the gene matches. DNA for the CDR3: TGTGCCAGCAGCCCCAGGACTAGCGGGAGCACAGATACGCAGTATTTT. It specifies CASSPRTSGSTDTQYF.